The 2 T cell receptor beta chains given below trace back to one sample, sequenced in a study of blood T cell repertoires in COVID-19 (dated by TCRdb to 2018 to 2021). The library was obtained by the immunoSEQ multiplex PCR assay. Sourced from immuneACCESS, this table was stored by TCRdb with only in-frame sequences that have V and J called. A share of the clones is absent; for the studies checked, an unresolved V gene accounts for under half, and the remainder has no known explanation. This sample lists around 280,000 clones; around 85% were detected once. Of the sample, 2% to 2.5% is held by the ten largest clones. The specimen was peripheral blood. The receptors here all came from a woman between 25 and 40 years old who had recovered from COVID-19.

The chain employs TRBV19 and TRBJ2-1; 8 nucleotides line up with TRBD2. Per the germline V gene, CDR1 is LNHDA and CDR2 is SQIVND (reference sequence). V trimming: 4 bases; J trimming: 5 bases; junction bases outside the gene matches: 13. CDR3 size: 17 residues. CDR3 nucleotides: TGTGCCAGTAGTACGGACCCACCGGGACTAGGGGACAATGAGCAGTTCTTC. Translated, it gives CASSTDPPGLGDNEQFF.

The chain combines TRBV19 with TRBJ2-3; 9 bases line up with TRBD2. CDR3 length: 18 residues. Losses at the gene ends were 5 bases for V and 1 base for J; bases not matched to a gene: 13. Germline loops: CDR1 LNHDA, CDR2 SQIVND (reference sequence). CDR3: CASSALTGLAVGTDTQYF. DNA of the CDR3: TGTGCCAGTAGTGCCTTGACGGGACTAGCTGTTGGCACAGATACGCAGTATTTT.